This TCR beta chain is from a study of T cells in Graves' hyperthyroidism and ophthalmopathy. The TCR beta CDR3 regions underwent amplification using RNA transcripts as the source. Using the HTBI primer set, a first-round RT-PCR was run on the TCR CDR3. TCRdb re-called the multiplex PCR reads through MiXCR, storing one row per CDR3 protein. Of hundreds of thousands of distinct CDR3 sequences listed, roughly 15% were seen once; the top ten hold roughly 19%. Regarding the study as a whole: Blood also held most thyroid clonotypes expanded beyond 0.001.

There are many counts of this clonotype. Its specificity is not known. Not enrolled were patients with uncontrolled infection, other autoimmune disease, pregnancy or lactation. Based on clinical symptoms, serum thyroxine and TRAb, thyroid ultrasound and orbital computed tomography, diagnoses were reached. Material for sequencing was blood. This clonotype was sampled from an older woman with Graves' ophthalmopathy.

The CDR3 DNA reads as TGTGCTAGTGGTTTGGAGCTAGCGGGATCCAATGAGCAGTTCTTC. Its protein is CASGLELAGSNEQFF. The chain recombines TRBV12-5 with TRBJ2-1; 9 bases are shared with TRBD2. The length of the CDR3 is 15 residues. The germline gives CDR1 LGHNT, CDR2 FRNRAP. V shed 1 base and J 6 bases; nucleotides not matched to a gene: 4. Together with reference TRBV12-5 and TRBJ2-1, the CDR3 gives the full variable domain: DARVTQTPRHKVTEMGQEVTMRCQPILGHNTVFWYRQTMMQGLELLAYFRNRAPLDDSGMPKDRFSAEMPDATLATLKIQPSEPRDSAVYFCASGLELAGSNEQFFGPGTRLTVL.